The T cell receptor beta chain under discussion was sequenced for a study of T-cell reconstitution after alpha-beta-depleted transplantation in children. Overall study findings and caveats: In patients about two months after transplant, alpha-beta T cells reportedly arose from several hundred expanded graft clones. At the one-year point after transplant, T-cell counts and TCRbeta diversity were found to come mostly from T cells that had been newly produced.

This CDR3 has 15 residues. V was trimmed by 1 base and J by 0 bases, leaving 8 bases between them. This clonotype was observed many times. Its antigen is unknown. Using unique molecular identifiers, the investigators prepared the TCRbeta library. TCRdb called the PCR reads again in MiXCR, with one record for every CDR3 protein. This sample has roughly 70,000 distinct CDR3 sequences, with 4.9% found just once. The chain carries TRBV12-3 or TRBV12-4 and TRBJ2-3; D gene unclear. The source material was PBMCs, mostly from graft donor cells, sampled 180 days after TCRalphabeta/CD19-depleted stem cell transplant. The source of this sequence is a boy younger than two who had a stem cell transplant for acute myeloid leukemia, so the T cells may come from the graft donor. The CDR3 DNA sequence: TGTGCCAGCAGTTTAGAGGGTTTTAGCACAGATACGCAGTATTTT. Protein sequence: CASSLEGFSTDTQYF.